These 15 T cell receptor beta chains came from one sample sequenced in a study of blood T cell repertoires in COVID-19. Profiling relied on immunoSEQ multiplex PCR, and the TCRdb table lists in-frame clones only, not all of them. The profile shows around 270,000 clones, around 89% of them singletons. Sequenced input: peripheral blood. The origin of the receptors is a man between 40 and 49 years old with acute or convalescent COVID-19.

CDR3 in amino acids: CASSLDRTGANVLTF. As DNA, the CDR3 is TGTGCCAGCAGTTTAGACAGGACTGGGGCCAACGTCCTGACTTTC. The gene calls are TRBV27 and TRBJ2-6, with D possibly TRBD1 on 6 matching bases. Trimming shortened V by 2 bases and J by 2 bases, and 7 bases separated the two germline ends. This CDR3 region has 15 residues. CDR1 is MNHEY and CDR2 is SMNVEV in the germline V gene (reference sequence).

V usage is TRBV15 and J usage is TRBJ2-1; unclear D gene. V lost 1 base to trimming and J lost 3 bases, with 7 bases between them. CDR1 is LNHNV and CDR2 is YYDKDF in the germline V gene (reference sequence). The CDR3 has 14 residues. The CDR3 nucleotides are TGTGCCACCAGCAGAGTCTCAGTCTACAATGAGCAGTTCTTC. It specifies CATSRVSVYNEQFF.

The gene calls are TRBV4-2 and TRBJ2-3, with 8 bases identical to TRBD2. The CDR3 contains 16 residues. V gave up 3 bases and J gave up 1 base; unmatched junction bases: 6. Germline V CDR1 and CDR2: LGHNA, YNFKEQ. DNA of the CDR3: TGTGCCAGCAGCCATCCCGGGGGGGGCCGCACAGATACGCAGTATTTT. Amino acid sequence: CASSHPGGGRTDTQYF.

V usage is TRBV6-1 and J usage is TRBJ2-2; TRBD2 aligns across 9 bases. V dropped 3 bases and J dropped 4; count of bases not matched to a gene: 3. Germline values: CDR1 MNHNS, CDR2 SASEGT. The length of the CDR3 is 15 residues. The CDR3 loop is CASSETAGGTGELFF. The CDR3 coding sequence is TGTGCCAGCAGTGAGACAGCGGGGGGCACCGGGGAGCTGTTTTTT.

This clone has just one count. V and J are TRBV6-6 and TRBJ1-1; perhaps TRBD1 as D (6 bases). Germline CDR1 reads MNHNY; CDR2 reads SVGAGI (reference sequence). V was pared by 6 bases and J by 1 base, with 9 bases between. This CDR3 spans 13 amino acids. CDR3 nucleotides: TGTGCCAGCAGACGGACAGAGAACACTGAAGCTTTCTTT. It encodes CASRRTENTEAFF.

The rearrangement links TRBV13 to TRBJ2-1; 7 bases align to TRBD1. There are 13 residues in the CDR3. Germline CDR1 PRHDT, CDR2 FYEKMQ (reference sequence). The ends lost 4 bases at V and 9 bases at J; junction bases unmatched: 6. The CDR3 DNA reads TGTGCCAGCAGCTCTTACAGGGGTGGTGAGCAGTTCTTC. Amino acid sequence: CASSSYRGGEQFF.

CDR3 coding DNA: TGTGCCAGTAGTATAGTCCGTAGCAATCAGCCCCAGCATTTT. Its translation is CASSIVRSNQPQHF. V usage is TRBV19 and J usage is TRBJ1-5; D is undetermined. CDR1 LNHDA and CDR2 SQIVND come from the germline V gene (reference sequence). This CDR3 is built from 14 residues. The V and J ends lost 1 base and 0 bases respectively, with 4 bases between them.

The CDR3: CASGVDRLAEAFF. DNA of the CDR3: TGTGCCAGCGGAGTCGACCGACTGGCTGAAGCTTTCTTT. The chain is built from TRBV2 and TRBJ1-1; no reliable D call. The germline CDR1 and CDR2 sequences are SNHLY and FYNNEI. Trimming shortened V by 8 bases and J by 6 bases, and 16 bases separated the two germline ends. This CDR3 is built from 13 residues. Filled out from reference TRBV2 and TRBJ1-1, the complete variable domain reads EPEVTQTPSHQVTQMGQEVILRCVPISNHLYFYWYRQILGQKVEFLVSFYNNEISEKSEIFDDQFSVERPDGSNFTLKIRSTKLEDSAMYFCASGVDRLAEAFFGQGTRLTVV.

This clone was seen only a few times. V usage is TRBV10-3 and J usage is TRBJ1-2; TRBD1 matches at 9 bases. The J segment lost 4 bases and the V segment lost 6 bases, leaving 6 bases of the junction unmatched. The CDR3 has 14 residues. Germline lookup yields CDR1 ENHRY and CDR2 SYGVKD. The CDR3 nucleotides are TGTGCCATCAGGGACAGGGGTCAGGGCTATGGCTACACCTTC. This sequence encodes CAIRDRGQGYGYTF.

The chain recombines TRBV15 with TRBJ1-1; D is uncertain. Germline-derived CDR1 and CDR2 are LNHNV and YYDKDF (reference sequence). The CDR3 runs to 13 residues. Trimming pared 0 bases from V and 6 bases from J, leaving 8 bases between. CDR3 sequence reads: CATSRDIVPEAFF. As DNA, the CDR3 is TGTGCCACCAGCAGAGATATAGTTCCTGAAGCTTTCTTT.

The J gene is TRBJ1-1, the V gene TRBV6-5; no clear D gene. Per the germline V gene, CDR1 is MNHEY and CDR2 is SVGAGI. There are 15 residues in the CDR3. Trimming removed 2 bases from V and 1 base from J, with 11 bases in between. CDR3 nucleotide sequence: TGTGCCAGCAGTTACGACTGGGTGGGGAACACTGAAGCTTTCTTT. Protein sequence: CASSYDWVGNTEAFF.

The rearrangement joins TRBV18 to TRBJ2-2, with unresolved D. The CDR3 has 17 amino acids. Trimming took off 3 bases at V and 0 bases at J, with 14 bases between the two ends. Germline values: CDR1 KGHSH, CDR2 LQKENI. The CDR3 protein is CASSPLQVTANTGELFF. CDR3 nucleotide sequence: TGTGCCAGCTCACCCCTGCAGGTGACCGCGAACACCGGGGAGCTGTTTTTT.

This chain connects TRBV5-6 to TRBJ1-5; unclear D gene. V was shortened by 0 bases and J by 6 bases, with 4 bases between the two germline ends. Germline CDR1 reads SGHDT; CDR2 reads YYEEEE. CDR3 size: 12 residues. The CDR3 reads CASSLAGQPQHF. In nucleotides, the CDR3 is TGTGCCAGCAGCTTGGCGGGTCAGCCCCAGCATTTT.

As DNA, the CDR3 is TGTGCCAGCAGCCCCCCGCGGACTGAAGCTTTCTTT. It is translated as CASSPPRTEAFF. The chain uses TRBV13 and TRBJ1-1; D gene uncertain. V lost 5 bases to trimming and J lost 5 bases, with 9 bases between them. The CDR3 contains 12 residues. Germline V gives CDR1 PRHDT, CDR2 FYEKMQ (reference sequence).

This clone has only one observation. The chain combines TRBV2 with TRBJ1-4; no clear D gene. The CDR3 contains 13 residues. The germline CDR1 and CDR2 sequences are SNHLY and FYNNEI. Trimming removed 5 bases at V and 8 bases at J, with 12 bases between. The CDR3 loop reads CASSWTGREKLFF. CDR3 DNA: TGTGCCAGCAGTTGGACGGGGAGGGAAAAACTGTTTTTT.